Here is one TCR beta chain with its context. This record comes from a study of blood T cell repertoires in COVID-19. In the original processing: The assay estimated nucleated cells by amplifying reference gene primers. Sequencing used immunoSEQ multiplex PCR; TCRdb keeps in-frame clones, though not all of them. V, J and clone size were drawn from that table, and D and trimming were deduced from the DNA. The repertoire holds about 23,000 clones, with roughly 88% as singletons. Specimen: peripheral blood. This sequence was found in a human donor with active COVID-19. The donor label of this sample is uncertain.

The CDR3 spells CASSIGQGLYEQYF. The CDR3 coding sequence is TGTGCCAGCAGTATAGGACAGGGACTCTACGAGCAGTACTTC. The V gene is TRBV6-5, the J gene TRBJ2-7; 8 nucleotides align to TRBD1. The length of the CDR3 is 14 residues. Germline values: CDR1 MNHEY, CDR2 SVGAGI. V was clipped by 5 bases and J by 3 bases; unmatched bases: 6.